The present TCR beta chain was sequenced within a study of T cells after yellow fever vaccination. About the study: Some fractions had low cell numbers, and these were prepared with SMART-Seq v4 Ultra Low Input. Study-wide points: Boosting was followed by the reappearance of most primary-vaccination clones (just under 97% CD4, around 90% CD8). Clonotypes shared by both compartments, CD4 and CD8, made up a small share. Bulk-population clonotypes that are abundant could appear as contaminants in FACS-sorted repertoires.

MiXCR, run by TCRdb on the 5' RACE reads, gives a single entry per CDR3 protein. This sample carries about 630,000 distinct CDR3 sequences, around 12% of them seen once, and the ten largest clones take about 15%. The CDR3 runs to 14 residues. Unmatched junction bases numbered 3, after V lost 4 bases and J lost 6 bases. Worth noting for this clonotype: Its antigen is still unknown.

The TCR was taken from a man between 25 and 39 years old who received the YFV17D yellow fever vaccine. This chain uses TRBV12-3 or TRBV12-4 with TRBJ2-7, with 13 bases matching TRBD2. Sample: PBMCs, taken on the day of the yellow fever booster vaccination. The CDR3 DNA reads as TGTGCCAGCAGTTGGCGACTAGCGGGAGGCGAGCAGTACTTC. This encodes CASSWRLAGGEQYF.